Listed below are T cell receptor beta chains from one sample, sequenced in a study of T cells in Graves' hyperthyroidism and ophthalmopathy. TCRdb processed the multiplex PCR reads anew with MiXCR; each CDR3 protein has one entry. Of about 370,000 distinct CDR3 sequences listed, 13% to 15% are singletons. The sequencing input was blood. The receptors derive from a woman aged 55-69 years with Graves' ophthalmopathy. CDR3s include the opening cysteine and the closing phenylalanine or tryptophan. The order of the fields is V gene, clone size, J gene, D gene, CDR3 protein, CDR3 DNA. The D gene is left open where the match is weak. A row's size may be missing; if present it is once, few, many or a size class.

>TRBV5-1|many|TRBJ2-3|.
CASSPRVQPTDTQYF
TGCGCCAGCAGCCCGCGGGTGCAGCCCACAGATACGCAGTATTTT
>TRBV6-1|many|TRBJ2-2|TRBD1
CASKQGANTGELFF
TGTGCCAGCAAACAGGGGGCGAACACCGGGGAGCTGTTTTTT
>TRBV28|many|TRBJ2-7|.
CASRSQGRLFGEQYF
TGTGCCAGCAGGTCTCAGGGTCGGTTGTTTGGGGAGCAGTACTTC
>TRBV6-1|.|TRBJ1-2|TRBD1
CASSGIGQGDGYTF
TGTGCCAGCAGTGGTATCGGACAGGGCGATGGCTACACCTTC
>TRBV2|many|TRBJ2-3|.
CAHSRGLERTDTQYF
TGTGCCCACAGTAGGGGACTTGAACGCACAGATACGCAGTATTTT
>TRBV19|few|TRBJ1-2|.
CASSEGTYGYTF
TGTGCCAGTAGCGAAGGGACCTATGGCTACACCTTC
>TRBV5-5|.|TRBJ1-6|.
CASNPGSSYNSPLHF
TGTGCCAGCAACCCCGGCAGCTCCTATAATTCACCCCTCCACTTT
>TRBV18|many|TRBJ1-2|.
CASSRAEGLYDGYTF
TGTGCCAGCTCACGGGCAGAGGGGCTGTACGATGGCTACACCTTC
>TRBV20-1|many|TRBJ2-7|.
CSSFSREEQYF
TGCAGTTCTTTCTCTAGGGAAGAGCAGTACTTC
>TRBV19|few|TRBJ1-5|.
CASSIRGRQPQHF
TGTGCCAGTAGTATTCGAGGGCGGCAGCCCCAGCATTTT
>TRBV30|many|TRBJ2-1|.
CAWSPVRVGNEQFF
TGTGCCTGGAGTCCGGTCCGCGTCGGCAATGAGCAGTTCTTC
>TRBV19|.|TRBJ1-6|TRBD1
CASSIIGGTGENSPLHF
TGTGCCAGTAGTATAATTGGCGGGACAGGGGAGAATTCACCCCTCCACTTT
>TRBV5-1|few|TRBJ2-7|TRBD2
CASSLGLAGDYEQYF
TGCGCCAGCAGCTTGGGATTGGCGGGAGACTACGAGCAGTACTTC
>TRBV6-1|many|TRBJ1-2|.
CASSEVFRTLYGYTF
TGTGCCAGCAGTGAAGTTTTTAGGACACTCTATGGCTACACCTTC
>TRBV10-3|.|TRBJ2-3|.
CAISQSGSTDTQYF
TGTGCCATCAGTCAGTCTGGATCCACAGATACGCAGTATTTT
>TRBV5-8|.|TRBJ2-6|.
CASSIGFSGANVLTF
TGTGCCAGCAGCATAGGGTTCTCTGGGGCCAACGTCCTGACTTTC
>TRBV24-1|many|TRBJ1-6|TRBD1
CATSDPEMDRDNSPLHF
TGTGCCACCAGTGACCCAGAGATGGACAGGGATAATTCACCCCTCCACTTT
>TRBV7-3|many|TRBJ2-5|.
CASSLGDRLSTQYF
TGTGCCAGCAGCTTGGGAGACCGCCTCAGTACCCAGTACTTC
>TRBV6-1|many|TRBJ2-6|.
CASTHLRSGANVLTF
TGTGCCAGCACCCACCTCCGCTCTGGGGCCAACGTCCTGACTTTC